This record looks at one TCR beta chain sequence and its context. This record belongs to a study of blood T cell repertoires in COVID-19. At the level of the study: Spain, Italy and the United States supplied samples that represented acute and convalescent COVID-19. Sources were T cells, B-cell-depleted T cells, or PBMCs; the material itself was cDNA or gDNA.

The germline V and J ends were trimmed by 1 base and 5 bases, with 7 bases remaining between them. The germline gives CDR1 LGHDT, CDR2 YNNKEL (reference sequence). The CDR3 totals 13 residues. In the original processing: Using reference gene primer amplification, nucleated cell counts were estimated. Profiled with immunoSEQ multiplex PCR; TCRdb holds only in-frame clones, not every one. V and J calls and clone size come straight from that table; D and trimming were deduced from the DNA. The data hold tens of thousands of clones, with 83% observed a single time. The V and J genes are TRBV3-1 (or the pseudogene TRBV3-2) and TRBJ2-3, with D unclear. The clonotype originates from an elderly woman with acute or convalescent COVID-19. The specimen sequenced was peripheral blood. CDR3 loop: CASSQGVGDTQYF. The CDR3 DNA reads as TGTGCCAGCAGCCAAGGCGTTGGAGATACGCAGTATTTT.